Described below is a single TCR beta chain sequence and its context. This clone was found many times. Its antigen remains unidentified. No base quality values were provided; no much bigger clone lies one nucleotide off. This sample stems from a study of metastatic and nonmetastatic thyroid tumors (dated by TCRdb to 2018 to 2020). Notes on the research overall: For patients with malignant and with benign thyroid disease, the researchers compared repertoires between peripheral blood samples and tumor or nodule tissue samples.

Study-level results and caveats: In both blood and tumor samples, TCR beta diversity was reported to be significantly higher in malignant tumors than in benign nodules.

Libraries came from PCR. Reads for this sample came from an Illumina HiSeq 4000. High-throughput sequencing was used to profile the TCR beta-chain CDR3 region of each patient. The authors processed their data as follows. A classifier to discriminate distant-metastatic papillary thyroid cancer patients was built from CDR3 differences across clinicopathological groups. The Shannon index was used to assess repertoire diversity, and the Morisita-Horn index was used to assess tumor-blood repertoire similarity. TCRdb reanalyzed the raw reads on its own, using fastp at Q25 for trimming and MiXCR for clone calling, and kept in-frame beta chains. Here the V and J calls rest on TCRdb's processing, not on the authors' analysis. The sample yields more than 20,000 clones; 20% to 30% were counted once. The top ten hold roughly 12% of the sample. No treatment had been received by any patient before thyroid surgery. Patient clinical samples collected from 2012 to 2018 were retrospectively analysed using T-cell receptor beta sequencing.

CDR1 and CDR2 are read off the germline V gene as MNHEY and SVGAGI. V is pared back by 1 base and J by 9 bases, with 10 bases lying between the germline termini. Including cysteine and phenylalanine, the CDR3 has 13 amino acids. The retained sequence is limited to the CDR3, 39 bases, with the frame set at the first base. What was sequenced was tumor tissue. The rearranged chain carries TRBV6-5 and TRBJ2-1; no D segment can be confidently identified. The TCR comes from a male donor with papillary thyroid cancer or a benign thyroid nodule (not recorded which). Some clones in this sample may be carry-over from other donors' samples. The nucleotide sequence reads as follows: TGTGCCAGCAGTTACTACAGTGAGCGTGAGCAGTTCTTC. Its protein product is CASSYYSEREQFF.